This T cell receptor (beta chain) was captured by sequencing in a study of blood T cell repertoires in COVID-19. The CDR3 extends over 15 amino acids. Per the germline V gene, CDR1 is MNHEY and CDR2 is SMNVEV (reference sequence). V was clipped by 2 bases and J by 5 bases; unmatched bases: 6. Recruitment covered some 25 US areas and drew participants whose ages spanned about 18 to 100 years. Grouping used clinical history reported by participants in a survey and questionnaire. Measured with immunoSEQ multiplex PCR; TCRdb has only the in-frame clones, and not every one. The table includes around 300,000 clones, roughly 89% detected once.

The chain employs TRBV27 and TRBJ1-5, with 7 bases fitting TRBD1. This sequence originates from a woman aged 25-40 years who had recovered from COVID-19. Sequenced: PBMCs or T cells enriched from blood (not recorded which). In DNA, the CDR3 is TGTGCCAGCAGTTTAACAGGGGTGGGGGATCAGCCCCAGCATTTT. Protein: CASSLTGVGDQPQHF.